These 7 T cell receptor beta chains share one sample of origin, sequenced in a study of T-cell reconstitution after alpha-beta-depleted transplantation in children. Unique molecular identifiers featured in how the TCRbeta library was prepared. MiXCR, run by TCRdb on the PCR reads, gives a single entry per CDR3 protein. The top ten clones hold 2% to 2.5% of a sample with a few hundred thousand distinct CDR3 sequences, approximately 10% of them seen once. The sequencing here drew on PBMCs from the stem cell graft donor, taken from the stem cell graft. These receptors were obtained from a human donor who donated a stem cell graft to a child with acute lymphoblastic leukemia.

This clonotype was picked up a small number of times. The V call is TRBV15, the J call TRBJ2-3; D perhaps matches TRBD1 (6 bases). The CDR3 covers 13 residues. Germline V gene sequence: CDR1 LNHNV, CDR2 YYDKDF (reference sequence). The germline V and J ends were trimmed by 6 bases and 0 bases, with 7 bases remaining between them. For the CDR3, the DNA is TGTGCCACCAGGCAGGGGAGCACAGATACGCAGTATTTT. Protein: CATRQGSTDTQYF.

A few counts support this clonotype. The chain employs TRBV19 and TRBJ2-4, with D possibly matching TRBD2 (5 bases). Germline V gene data show CDR1 as LNHDA and CDR2 as SQIVND (reference sequence). The CDR3 spans 14 residues. V gave up 10 bases and J gave up 2 bases, with 15 bases separating them. The CDR3 nucleotides read TGTGCCACCTCGAGGGATATGACCAAAAACATTCAGTACTTC. As protein: CATSRDMTKNIQYF. Drawing the rest from reference TRBV19 and TRBJ2-4, the complete variable domain is DGGITQSPKYLFRKEGQNVTLSCEQNLNHDAMYWYRQDPGQGLRLIYYSQIVNDFQKGDIAEGYSVSREKKESFPLTVTSAQKNPTAFYLCATSRDMTKNIQYFGAGTRLSVL.

At least ten counts were recorded for this clonotype. The junction departs from the called germline gene at one end, perhaps through a read error. The chain recombines TRBV27 with TRBJ2-6, with D uncertain. CDR3 length equals 13 residues. Germline V lookup: CDR1 MNHEY, CDR2 SMNVEV (reference sequence). The CDR3 is CASSLSGANVLTF. The DNA of the CDR3 is TGTGCCAGCAGCTTATCTGGGGCCAACGTCCTGACTTTC.

Only one count was recorded for this clonotype. This CDR3 is CASQGTTGDTEAFF. The CDR3 DNA sequence: TGCGCCAGCCAGGGGACTACAGGGGACACTGAAGCTTTCTTT. V gene TRBV5-1 combines with J gene TRBJ1-1, with 7 bases fitting TRBD1. The CDR3 loop spans 14 amino acids. The germline V gene has CDR1 SGHRS and CDR2 YFSETQ. Trimming removed 7 bases from V and 3 bases from J; junction bases left unmatched: 9.

The sample holds a few counts of this clonotype. The chain has TRBV4-1 and TRBJ1-2; TRBD1 matches at 7 bases. V shed 0 bases and J 0 bases; nucleotides not matched to a gene: 10. The CDR3 is made up of 18 amino acids. The germline gives CDR1 MGHRA, CDR2 YSYEKL. The CDR3 coding sequence is TGCGCCAGCAGCCAAGATTTTAACAGGGGAAGGTCTAACTATGGCTACACCTTC. It is translated as CASSQDFNRGRSNYGYTF.

The chain is built from TRBV20-1 and TRBJ2-3; tentative D call: TRBD1 (6 bases). This CDR3 comprises 16 residues. Germline assignment: CDR1 DFQATT and CDR2 SNEGSKA (reference sequence). V dropped 6 bases and J dropped 1 base, with 20 bases sitting between them. CDR3: CSATPSTTGGTDTQYF. The CDR3 DNA is TGCAGTGCAACTCCCTCAACGACAGGAGGCACAGATACGCAGTATTTT.

The chain has TRBV30 and TRBJ1-5, with unresolved D. Trimming left V 1 base short and J 2 bases short, with 9 bases between. CDR1 is GTSNPN, CDR2 SVGIG, per germline (reference sequence). The CDR3 contains 14 residues. The DNA of the CDR3 is TGTGCCTGGAGTGACATCCATCGCAATCAGCCCCAGCATTTT. This translates into CAWSDIHRNQPQHF.